Following are 25 T cell receptor beta chains from one sample sequenced in a study of cytomegalovirus exposure and HLA in healthy donors. PCR was performed using 60 Vbeta and 13 Jbeta primers. Sequencing was performed with immunoSEQ multiplex PCR; in TCRdb, only in-frame clones are kept and a portion is missing. Of around 150,000 clones detected, roughly 80% appear once; the ten largest clones hold 7% to 9%. Sequencing was done on a sample of PBMCs. The receptor source for this set is a male donor in good health and CMV-seropositive.

The V gene is TRBV13, the J gene TRBJ2-2; D call uncertain. Germline V lookup: CDR1 PRHDT, CDR2 FYEKMQ (reference sequence). With 0 bases removed from V and 6 bases from J, the gap between germline ends came to 5 bases. The CDR3 has 13 residues. The CDR3 DNA is TGTGCCAGCAGCTTAGGATCAGCCGGGGAGCTGTTTTTT. The encoded protein is CASSLGSAGELFF.

J is TRBJ2-5 and V is TRBV5-4; 8 nucleotides match TRBD2. Germline assignment: CDR1 SGHNT and CDR2 YYREEE (reference sequence). The V gene end was trimmed by 0 bases and the J gene end by 5 bases; junction bases not matched to a gene: 6. The CDR3 has 15 residues. As DNA, the CDR3 is TGTGCCAGCAGCTTGGCGGCGGGAGGAGGGGAGACCCAGTACTTC. It specifies CASSLAAGGGETQYF.

The chain employs TRBV10-3 and TRBJ1-1, with D tentatively TRBD1 (5 bases). There are 11 residues in the CDR3. Trimming removed 7 bases at V and 7 bases at J, with 10 bases between. Looked up from germline, CDR1 is ENHRY and CDR2 is SYGVKD. CDR3 sequence reads: CAITRGSEAFF. The CDR3 region has the DNA TGTGCCATCACGCGGGGCAGTGAAGCTTTCTTT.

V and J are TRBV15 and TRBJ1-1, with no clear D. Germline loops: CDR1 LNHNV, CDR2 YYDKDF (reference sequence). The CDR3 runs to 14 residues. V was clipped by 0 bases and J by 0 bases, with 5 bases between them. DNA for the CDR3: TGTGCCACCAGCAGAGATCTCCTGAACACTGAAGCTTTCTTT. Translating it yields CATSRDLLNTEAFF.

The chain links TRBV30 to TRBJ1-1, with D possibly TRBD1 on 5 matching bases. Germline CDR1 is GTSNPN and CDR2 is SVGIG (reference sequence). V was shortened by 4 bases and J by 3 bases, with 15 bases between the two germline ends. The CDR3 runs to 14 residues. CDR3 residues: CAWIWRGRDTEAFF. The CDR3 bases are TGTGCCTGGATTTGGAGGGGCCGGGACACTGAAGCTTTCTTT. The full variable domain, with the rest looked up from reference TRBV30 and TRBJ1-1, is SQTIHQWPATLVQPVGSPLSLECTVEGTSNPNLYWYRQAAGRGLQLLFYSVGIGQISSEVPQNLSASRPQDRQFILSSKKLLLSDSGFYLCAWIWRGRDTEAFFGQGTRLTVV.

The chain joins TRBV6-4 to TRBJ2-1; D is perhaps TRBD2 (5 bases). The CDR3 extends over 15 amino acids. V lost 0 bases, J lost 6 bases, and 12 bases lay in between. Per the germline V gene, CDR1 is MRHNA and CDR2 is SNTAGT. CDR3 sequence: CASSDSNGGPNEQFF. The CDR3 coding sequence is TGTGCCAGCAGTGACTCGAATGGCGGGCCCAATGAGCAGTTCTTC.

The rearrangement joins TRBV10-3 to TRBJ2-5; 10 bases are shared with TRBD1. There are 15 residues in the CDR3. V shed 4 bases and J 2 bases; nucleotides not matched to a gene: 4. In germline, CDR1 is ENHRY, CDR2 SYGVKD. The CDR3 coding sequence is TGTGCCATCAGTGGGGGACAGGGGCCTCAAGAGACCCAGTACTTC. Its translation is CAISGGQGPQETQYF.

The chain employs TRBV14 and TRBJ2-7; unclear D gene. Trimming took 1 base from V and 4 from J, leaving 2 bases between them. The CDR3 runs to 11 residues. Germline CDR1 and CDR2: SGHDN and FVKESK. CDR3 loop: CASSQAYEQYF. The DNA for the CDR3 is TGTGCCAGCAGCCAAGCGTACGAGCAGTACTTC.

The chain combines TRBV7-2 with TRBJ2-1; D unclear. Germline V CDR1 and CDR2: SGHTA, FQGNSA. The CDR3 is made up of 16 amino acids. The ends were cut back, 5 bases at V and 4 bases at J, with 18 bases in the middle. The chain's CDR3 is CASSPEMASRYNEQFF. CDR3 bases: TGTGCCAGCAGCCCAGAGATGGCTTCGAGGTACAATGAGCAGTTCTTC. Supplemented by reference TRBV7-2 and TRBJ2-1, the full variable domain reads GAGVSQSPSNKVTEKGKDVELRCDPISGHTALYWYRQSLGQGLEFLIYFQGNSAPDKSGLPSDRFSAERTGGSVSTLTIQRTQQEDSAVYLCASSPEMASRYNEQFFGPGTRLTVL.

The V gene is TRBV25-1, the J gene TRBJ1-1; a weak D match, TRBD1 (5 bases). The V gene lost 6 bases and the J gene lost 3 bases, with 20 bases spanning the gap. The CDR3 consists of 16 residues. The germline gives CDR1 MGHDK, CDR2 SYGVNS. CDR3 sequence reads: CASRGNWGERDTEAFF. CDR3 coding DNA: TGTGCCAGCAGAGGCAACTGGGGGGAAAGGGACACTGAAGCTTTCTTT.

The chain recombines TRBV5-6 with TRBJ2-5; tentatively, D is TRBD1 (6 bases). The germline V gene has CDR1 SGHDT and CDR2 YYEEEE. The CDR3 sequence is 15 residues long. The V and J ends lost 0 bases and 4 bases respectively, with 13 bases between them. Written as DNA, the CDR3 is TGTGCCAGCAGCTTGGAGAGGGGGACATTAGAGACCCAGTACTTC. Translating it yields CASSLERGTLETQYF.

The chain uses TRBV7-2 and TRBJ1-2, with TRBD1 as a possible D gene (6 bases). In germline, CDR1 is SGHTA, CDR2 FQGNSA. The CDR3 is made up of 17 amino acids. Between the trimmed V and J ends, which lost 5 bases and 4 bases, there was a span of 23 bases. The CDR3 sequence: CASSKRGEDRALYGYTF. CDR3 nucleotide sequence: TGTGCCAGCAGCAAAAGGGGAGAGGACAGAGCTCTCTATGGCTACACCTTC.

This clone was picked up one time. This chain joins TRBV10-1 and TRBJ1-2; the match to TRBD1 covers 9 bases. V dropped 6 bases and J dropped 4; count of bases not matched to a gene: 21. CDR1 and CDR2 from the germline V gene are WNHNN and SYGVQD (reference sequence). The CDR3 is 19 amino acids. The CDR3 DNA reads as TGCGCCAGCAGAGAAATTCTTCCGGGACAGGGTAAGTTTCGCTATGGCTACACCTTC. Amino acids: CASREILPGQGKFRYGYTF.

This chain uses TRBV5-1 with TRBJ1-2; 7 bases line up with TRBD1. J was trimmed by 5 bases and V by 4 bases; bases with no gene match: 8. This CDR3 comprises 14 residues. Germline CDR1 is SGHRS and CDR2 is YFSETQ. The CDR3 DNA reads TGCGCCAGCAGCACGACCGGGACAGAGTATGGCTACACCTTC. Amino acid sequence: CASSTTGTEYGYTF. The complete variable domain, with remaining parts taken from reference TRBV5-1 and TRBJ1-2, reads KAGVTQTPRYLIKTRGQQVTLSCSPISGHRSVSWYQQTPGQGLQFLFEYFSETQRNKGNFPGRFSGRQFSNSRSEMNVSTLELGDSALYLCASSTTGTEYGYTFGSGTRLTVV.

The rearrangement joins TRBV12-5 to TRBJ1-2, with 7 bases lining up with TRBD1. J was trimmed by 4 bases and V by 6 bases; bases with no gene match: 2. The V gene's germline CDR1 is LGHNT and CDR2 FRNRAP. This CDR3 has 12 residues. As DNA, the CDR3 is TGTGCTAGTGGCCGGGACAGCTATGGCTACACCTTC. Its protein is CASGRDSYGYTF.

The rearrangement links TRBV19 to TRBJ2-1, with 8 bases lining up with TRBD2. Germline V gene data show CDR1 as LNHDA and CDR2 as SQIVND (reference sequence). J lost 4 bases, V lost 6 bases, and 11 bases had no gene match. This CDR3 has 16 amino acids. The CDR3 protein is CASSLNRLAGYNEQFF. In nucleotides, the CDR3 is TGTGCCAGTAGCCTTAACCGGCTAGCGGGTTACAATGAGCAGTTCTTC.

The chain links TRBV27 to TRBJ2-7; TRBD2 matches at 11 bases. In germline, CDR1 is MNHEY, CDR2 SMNVEV (reference sequence). This CDR3 spans 16 amino acids. The V segment lost 5 bases and the J segment 5 bases; nucleotides outside the gene matches: 11. The DNA for the CDR3 is TGTGCCAGCAGTCACACTAGCGGGGGTTCGGAAGACGAGCAGTACTTC. This codes for CASSHTSGGSEDEQYF.

The chain couples TRBV7-2 to TRBJ2-7; TRBD2 is a possible D gene (6 bases). This CDR3 has 13 amino acids. V gave up 1 base and J gave up 7 bases, with 11 bases separating them. Germline V gene lookup returns CDR1 SGHTA and CDR2 FQGNSA. The CDR3 nucleotides are TGTGCCAGCAGCTTAGAAGGCAGCGGGGAGCAGTACTTC. This codes for CASSLEGSGEQYF.

CDR3 amino acids: CASSLVSGATGELFF. CDR3 nucleotide sequence: TGTGCCAGCAGCTTAGTCAGCGGGGCGACCGGGGAGCTGTTTTTT. The chain combines TRBV7-9 with TRBJ2-2, with 7 bases fitting TRBD2. Germline-derived CDR1 and CDR2 are SEHNR and FQNEAQ (reference sequence). Germline trimming cut 1 base from V and 5 bases from J; bases unmatched to any gene: 4. This CDR3 has 15 amino acids.

CDR3 in amino acids: CASSSPSGGRSYEQYF. CDR3 nucleotide sequence: TGCGCCAGCAGCTCCCCTAGCGGGGGACGATCCTACGAGCAGTACTTC. V is TRBV5-1 and J is TRBJ2-7; 10 positions match TRBD2. Germline CDR1 SGHRS, CDR2 YFSETQ. This CDR3 is built from 16 residues. With 3 bases clipped from V and 1 base from J, the junction kept 7 bases outside the gene matches.

V is TRBV10-3 and J is TRBJ2-3; weak D call: TRBD2 (5 bases). This CDR3 is 12 amino acids long. V dropped 7 bases and J dropped 5 bases, with 10 bases sitting between them. Per the germline V gene, CDR1 is ENHRY and CDR2 is SYGVKD. The CDR3 coding sequence is TGTGCCATCAAAGGCGGAGGAGATACGCAGTATTTT. Amino acids: CAIKGGGDTQYF.

This chain connects TRBV29-1 to TRBJ1-2, with D hard to call. CDR3 length: 13 amino acids. Germline V lookup: CDR1 SQVTM, CDR2 ANQGSEA. V lost 4 bases and J lost 2, with 11 bases in between. In DNA form, the CDR3 reads TGCAGCGTTGTCCCCAACGAGAACTATGGCTACACCTTC. This gives the protein CSVVPNENYGYTF.

The chain is built from TRBV10-3 and TRBJ1-1, with unresolved D. The CDR3 runs to 11 residues. Germline V gene sequence: CDR1 ENHRY, CDR2 SYGVKD. Trimming removed 7 bases from V and 11 bases from J, with 14 bases in between. The CDR3 bases are TGTGCCATCAAAAGTAAGCGAGAGGCTTTCTTT. It is translated as CAIKSKREAFF.

V is TRBV6-1 and J is TRBJ1-2; a possible D gene is TRBD1 (6 bases). Germline V gene lookup returns CDR1 MNHNS and CDR2 SASEGT. The ends were cut back, 6 bases at V and 0 bases at J, with 14 bases in the middle. CDR3 length: 15 amino acids. The DNA of the CDR3 is TGTGCCAGCAGAGGTAGTGGGGGCACTAACTATGGCTACACCTTC. Protein product: CASRGSGGTNYGYTF.

CDR3 bases: TGTGCCAGCACCCGCGGACTTTTGAACACTGAAGCTTTCTTT. Protein: CASTRGLLNTEAFF. The chain uses TRBV7-2 and TRBJ1-1; D is ambiguous. In germline, CDR1 is SGHTA, CDR2 FQGNSA. The CDR3 covers 14 residues. V shed 7 bases and J shed 0 bases, with 12 bases lying between them.